Listed below are T cell receptor beta chains from one sample, sequenced in a study of beta chain features in type 1 diabetes. TCRdb keeps only in-frame clones here, not all; method: immunoSEQ multiplex PCR. The repertoire holds around 250,000 clones, with 14% as singletons. The sequenced material came from naive CD4+ T cells from blood. These receptors all come from a woman in her forties in good health. The CDR3 runs from the conserved cysteine through the conserved F or W. The order of the fields is D gene, clone size, J gene, V gene, CDR3 DNA, CDR3 protein. A D gene is named only where the DNA matches it firmly. Not every row has a clone size; where given, it reads once, few, many or a size class.

>TRBD1|few|TRBJ1-1|TRBV5-6
TGTGCCAGCAGCTTAGGGACAGGATTGAACACTGAAGCTTTCTTT
CASSLGTGLNTEAFF
>-|-|TRBJ2-3|TRBV4-3
TGCGCCAGCAGCCAAGGATTATCAGGGACTAGCACAGATACGCAGTATTTT
CASSQGLSGTSTDTQYF
>-|-|TRBJ2-1|TRBV9
TGTGCCAGCAGCGCGAGGCAGGGAAGTATCTTGGTCAATGAGCAGTTCTTC
CASSARQGSILVNEQFF
>-|few|TRBJ1-1|TRBV7-9
TGTGCCAGCAGCTTAGGAACTTCGAACACTGAAGCTTTCTTT
CASSLGTSNTEAFF
>-|-|TRBJ2-3|TRBV5-1
TGCGCCAGCAGCTTGATGGTCTTGGGGAGGGATACGCAGTATTTT
CASSLMVLGRDTQYF
>TRBD1|few|TRBJ2-2|TRBV6-5
TGTGCCAGCAAATTACAGGGGGCCGGCACCGGGGAGCTGTTTTTT
CASKLQGAGTGELFF
>-|-|TRBJ2-4|TRBV7-2
TGTGCCAGCAGACCTACAGGGAGCATTCAGTACTTC
CASRPTGSIQYF
>-|-|TRBJ2-5|TRBV4-1
TGCGCCAGCAGCCAAGAGGAGGCCAGGCCAGAGACCCAGTACTTC
CASSQEEARPETQYF
>-|few|TRBJ2-3|TRBV5-1
TGCGCCAGCAGCTTGACGTGGCGGGGAGGAGATACGCAGTATTTT
CASSLTWRGGDTQYF
>TRBD1|few|TRBJ1-1|TRBV5-1
TGCGCCAGCAGTTCTTTCGGGACAGGGGGCCTCGGGAACACTGAAGCTTTCTTT
CASSSFGTGGLGNTEAFF
>-|few|TRBJ2-4|TRBV18
TGTGCCAGCTCACCCCCAGGGGCTTCCGGTCAACAGTACTTC
CASSPPGASGQQYF
>-|-|TRBJ2-7|TRBV14
TGTGCCAGCAGCCAAGATAGCTTCCGCGGCGGACTCTACGAGCAGTACTTC
CASSQDSFRGGLYEQYF
>-|few|TRBJ1-5|TRBV7-9
TGTGCCAGCAGCTTGGTTGCGGGAAACAATCAGCCCCAGCATTTT
CASSLVAGNNQPQHF
>TRBD2|-|TRBJ2-5|TRBV7-9
TGTGCCAGCAGCGAACGGAGGCTAGCGGTCCAAGAGACCCAGTACTTC
CASSERRLAVQETQYF
>-|few|TRBJ1-5|TRBV2
TGTGCCAGCAGCCCCAGGACAGGCAATCAGCCCCAGCATTTT
CASSPRTGNQPQHF
>-|-|TRBJ2-7|TRBV11-2
TGTGCCAGCAGCCCGCAGGGGCCGGCTAGGGGCGAGCAGTACTTC
CASSPQGPARGEQYF
>-|-|TRBJ1-5|TRBV28
TGTGCCAGCACCGGCAATCAGCCCCAGCATTTT
CASTGNQPQHF
>-|-|TRBJ1-2|TRBV7-2
TGTGCCAGCAGCGAACAACAGGGTAATGGCTACACCTTC
CASSEQQGNGYTF
>TRBD1|few|TRBJ2-7|TRBV6-5
TGTGCCAGCAGTTCCGCCGGGACAGGGGTATACGAGCAGTACTTC
CASSSAGTGVYEQYF
>-|-|TRBJ1-5|TRBV7-9
TGTGCCAGCAGCTTAGGAAATTACCGAGAGCATCAGCCCCAGCATTTT
CASSLGNYREHQPQHF
>-|few|TRBJ1-2|TRBV6-4
TGTGCCAGCAGTGACTCACGAGGGAATGGCTACACCTTC
CASSDSRGNGYTF
>TRBD1|few|TRBJ2-2|TRBV5-1
TGCGCCAGCAGCCCAAGGACAGGGGACAACGGGGAGCTGTTTTTT
CASSPRTGDNGELFF
>-|-|TRBJ1-2|TRBV19
TGTGCCAGTAGTATGTCAGGGGACGGCGACTATGGCTACACCTTC
CASSMSGDGDYGYTF
>-|few|TRBJ2-7|TRBV18
TGTGCCAGCTCACCACCGGTAACGACTACCAGCTACGAGCAGTACTTC
CASSPPVTTTSYEQYF
>-|-|TRBJ1-5|TRBV2
TGTGCCAGCAGTTACAGGGTGAACAATCAGCCCCAGCATTTT
CASSYRVNNQPQHF
>-|many|TRBJ1-5|TRBV7-9
TGTGCCAGCGGGCTTAGCAATCAGCCCCAGCATTTT
CASGLSNQPQHF
>TRBD2|few|TRBJ2-3|TRBV5-4
TGTGCCAGCAGCCGGGGGGGAGGCCCTAGCACAGATACGCAGTATTTT
CASSRGGGPSTDTQYF
>-|-|TRBJ2-5|TRBV11-2
TGTGCCAGCAGCATTGACAGGTCACAAGAGACCCAGTACTTC
CASSIDRSQETQYF
>-|few|TRBJ1-2|TRBV11-2
TGTGCCAGCAGCTTAGCCGGGGGAGACGGTGGCTACACCTTC
CASSLAGGDGGYTF
>-|-|TRBJ2-3|TRBV10-2
TGCGCCAGCAGTGAGTCCAACAGCCTTAGCACAGATACGCAGTATTTT
CASSESNSLSTDTQYF
>-|-|TRBJ1-1|TRBV25-1
TGTGCCAGCAGTGATTCTACAGGGTGGAACACTGAAGCTTTCTTT
CASSDSTGWNTEAFF
>TRBD1|-|TRBJ2-1|TRBV18
TGTGCCAGTTCCGGGACAGGTTCCTACAATGAGCAGTTCTTC
CASSGTGSYNEQFF
>TRBD1|-|TRBJ2-5|TRBV19
TGTGCCAGTAGTATAGGACAGGGCTTCCAAGAGACCCAGTACTTC
CASSIGQGFQETQYF
>-|-|TRBJ1-5|TRBV11-2
TGTGCCAGCAGTCTCGGAGAACAGCCCCAGCATTTT
CASSLGEQPQHF
>TRBD2|few|TRBJ2-7|TRBV13
TGTGCCAGCAGTCCTACTAGCGGGGAGAACTACGAGCAGTACTTC
CASSPTSGENYEQYF